These 17 T cell receptor beta chains originate from one sample sequenced in a study of blood T cell repertoires in COVID-19. Repertoires were generated with immunoSEQ multiplex PCR, while TCRdb's copy carries only in-frame clones and drops some. The table includes 9,000 to 15,000 clones, roughly 82% detected once. Material for sequencing was peripheral blood. These receptors originate from a human donor in a cohort sampled during active COVID-19.

This chain links TRBV5-6 with TRBJ1-5, with 12 bases that match TRBD1. Germline-derived CDR1 and CDR2 are SGHDT and YYEEEE. The CDR3 loop spans 16 amino acids. V was pared by 2 bases and J by 6 bases, with 6 bases of the junction left unmatched. In nucleotides, the CDR3 is TGTGCCAGCAGCTTCGGGGGGACAGGGGGCTTTCAGCCCCAGCATTTT. Its protein product is CASSFGGTGGFQPQHF.

This clone has a single count. This rearrangement joins TRBV24-1 to TRBJ2-7, with D possibly TRBD1 on 5 matching bases. V gave up 1 base and J gave up 2 bases, with 11 bases separating them. The CDR3 is 15 amino acids. Germline CDR1 reads KGHDR; CDR2 reads SFDVKD. Here the CDR3 DNA reads TGTGCCACCAGTGATTTCATGCGACAGACCTACGAGCAGTACTTC. Translated: CATSDFMRQTYEQYF.

V is TRBV5-4 and J is TRBJ1-1, with 9 bases lining up with TRBD1. The V segment lost 0 bases and the J segment 6 bases; nucleotides outside the gene matches: 3. In germline, CDR1 is SGHNT, CDR2 YYREEE (reference sequence). The CDR3 has 14 amino acids. CDR3 DNA: TGTGCCAGCAGCTTGGAACAGGGGGCCTCTGAAGCTTTCTTT. Amino acids: CASSLEQGASEAFF. Together with reference TRBV5-4 and TRBJ1-1, the CDR3 gives the full variable domain: ETGVTQSPTHLIKTRGQQVTLRCSSQSGHNTVSWYQQALGQGPQFIFQYYREEENGRGNFPPRFSGLQFPNYSSELNVNALELDDSALYLCASSLEQGASEAFFGQGTRLTVV.

The chain carries TRBV5-1 and TRBJ1-1; unclear D gene. The ends were cut back, 0 bases at V and 4 bases at J, with 10 bases in the middle. Germline V lookup: CDR1 SGHRS, CDR2 YFSETQ. This CDR3 region has 14 residues. The CDR3 sequence is CASSLGLGSTEAFF. CDR3 DNA: TGCGCCAGCAGCTTGGGTCTGGGGAGCACTGAAGCTTTCTTT.

As DNA, the CDR3 is TGTGCCACCACCCTCCCGGGAGGTGAGCAGTTCTTC. Translated: CATTLPGGEQFF. The rearrangement links TRBV24-1 to TRBJ2-1, with TRBD2 identical over 7 bases. The trim removed 8 bases at V and 9 bases at J, leaving 6 bases unmatched. Germline V gene sequence: CDR1 KGHDR, CDR2 SFDVKD. The CDR3 runs 12 residues.

The chain joins TRBV2 to TRBJ2-7, with 11 positions matching TRBD2. CDR1 is SNHLY, CDR2 FYNNEI, per germline. The CDR3 covers 14 residues. J gave up 1 base and V 6 bases, and 2 bases lay outside the gene matches. This CDR3 is CASRGLAASYEQYF. The CDR3 coding sequence is TGTGCCAGCAGGGGACTAGCGGCATCCTACGAGCAGTACTTC. Supplemented by reference TRBV2 and TRBJ2-7, the full variable domain reads EPEVTQTPSHQVTQMGQEVILRCVPISNHLYFYWYRQILGQKVEFLVSFYNNEISEKSEIFDDQFSVERPDGSNFTLKIRSTKLEDSAMYFCASRGLAASYEQYFGPGTRLTVT.

The rearrangement joins TRBV5-6 to TRBJ2-7; TRBD2 is a possible D gene (5 bases). The V end lost 2 bases, the J end lost 0 bases, and 9 bases lay between the germline ends. CDR1 is SGHDT, CDR2 YYEEEE, per germline. This CDR3 is 14 amino acids long. The CDR3 coding sequence is TGTGCCAGCAGCTTATATGGGAGCTCCTACGAGCAGTACTTC. This sequence encodes CASSLYGSSYEQYF.

This chain links TRBV7-9 with TRBJ1-5; D perhaps matches TRBD1 (5 bases). There are 15 residues in the CDR3. The V gene lost 2 bases and the J gene lost 0 bases, with 8 bases spanning the gap. The germline gives CDR1 SEHNR, CDR2 FQNEAQ (reference sequence). This CDR3 is CASSLTRDSNQPQHF. CDR3 sequence (DNA): TGTGCCAGCAGCTTAACCAGGGATAGCAATCAGCCCCAGCATTTT.

The V and J genes are TRBV2 and TRBJ2-1, with 8 nucleotides matching TRBD1. CDR1 and CDR2 (germline): SNHLY, FYNNEI. The CDR3 runs to 15 residues. V lost 4 bases, J lost 2 bases, and 4 bases stayed unmatched. As DNA, the CDR3 is TGTGCCAGCAGTGCCGACAGGGGAGCCTACAATGAGCAGTTCTTC. This encodes CASSADRGAYNEQFF.

V usage is TRBV5-8 and J usage is TRBJ2-1; D uncertain. This CDR3 comprises 13 residues. CDR1 and CDR2 from the germline V gene are SGHTS and YDEGEE. V lost 3 bases and J 5 bases, leaving 9 bases between the germline ends. The CDR3: CASSSPFDNEQFF. The CDR3 nucleotides read TGTGCCAGCAGCTCCCCCTTTGACAATGAGCAGTTCTTC.

This clone came up once. The V gene is TRBV30, the J gene TRBJ2-7, with 8 bases identical to TRBD1. With V trimmed by 1 base and J by 1 base, 3 bases remained unmatched. The CDR3 spans 14 residues. Germline-derived CDR1 and CDR2 are GTSNPN and SVGIG (reference sequence). CDR3 bases: TGTGCCTGGAGTGCGGGACAGGCATCCTACGAGCAGTACTTC. It is translated as CAWSAGQASYEQYF. Based on the CDR3 plus reference TRBV30 and TRBJ2-7, the full variable domain is SQTIHQWPATLVQPVGSPLSLECTVEGTSNPNLYWYRQAAGRGLQLLFYSVGIGQISSEVPQNLSASRPQDRQFILSSKKLLLSDSGFYLCAWSAGQASYEQYFGPGTRLTVT.

The rearrangement uses TRBV7-3 and TRBJ2-5; perhaps TRBD2 as D (5 bases). Germline lookup yields CDR1 SGHTA and CDR2 FQGTGA. Between the trimmed V and J ends, which lost 2 bases and 6 bases, there was a span of 10 bases. The CDR3 has 13 amino acids. As DNA, the CDR3 is TGTGCCAGCAGCTTAGAGGGCCGGCAGACCCAGTACTTC. This sequence encodes CASSLEGRQTQYF.

In DNA, the CDR3 is TGTGCCAGCAGCGCCCCAGCCCCAGGGGGCGGTCAGCCCCAGCATTTT. It yields the protein CASSAPAPGGGQPQHF. The chain combines TRBV7-8 with TRBJ1-5, with TRBD1 identical over 8 bases. Germline V gene lookup returns CDR1 SGHVS and CDR2 FQNEAQ. The CDR3 length is 16 residues. V dropped 5 bases and J dropped 6; count of bases not matched to a gene: 12.

The chain combines TRBV7-6 with TRBJ2-7; tentatively, D is TRBD1 (6 bases). V was shortened by 1 base and J by 2 bases, with 12 bases between the two germline ends. CDR1 SGHVS and CDR2 FNYEAQ come from the germline V gene. The CDR3 totals 15 residues. CDR3: CASSLEQGFTYEQYF. In nucleotides, the CDR3 is TGTGCCAGCAGCTTAGAACAGGGTTTTACCTACGAGCAGTACTTC.

The chain is built from TRBV12-3 or TRBV12-4 and TRBJ2-7; D not certain. Trimming removed 3 bases from V and 3 bases from J, with 9 bases in between. The CDR3 extends over 13 amino acids. CDR3 residues: CASSFSNSYEQYF. CDR3 nucleotide sequence: TGTGCCAGCAGTTTTTCGAACAGCTACGAGCAGTACTTC.

The rearrangement joins TRBV4-2 to TRBJ2-1, with D maybe TRBD2 (6 bases). Trimming removed 3 bases at V and 9 bases at J, with 15 bases between. Germline CDR1 LGHNA, CDR2 YNFKEQ. The CDR3 totals 14 residues. The CDR3 region is CASSHVRARGEQFF. In nucleotides, the CDR3 is TGTGCCAGCAGCCATGTTCGGGCGCGGGGTGAGCAGTTCTTC.

The V call is TRBV3-1 (or the pseudogene TRBV3-2), the J call TRBJ2-5, with TRBD2 matching over 7 bases. The CDR3 spans 15 residues. V shed 1 base and J 5 bases; nucleotides not matched to a gene: 7. The germline CDR1 and CDR2 sequences are LGHDT and YNNKEL (reference sequence). This CDR3 reads CASSQVFGEGETQYF. The CDR3 coding sequence is TGTGCCAGCAGCCAAGTTTTCGGGGAGGGTGAGACCCAGTACTTC.